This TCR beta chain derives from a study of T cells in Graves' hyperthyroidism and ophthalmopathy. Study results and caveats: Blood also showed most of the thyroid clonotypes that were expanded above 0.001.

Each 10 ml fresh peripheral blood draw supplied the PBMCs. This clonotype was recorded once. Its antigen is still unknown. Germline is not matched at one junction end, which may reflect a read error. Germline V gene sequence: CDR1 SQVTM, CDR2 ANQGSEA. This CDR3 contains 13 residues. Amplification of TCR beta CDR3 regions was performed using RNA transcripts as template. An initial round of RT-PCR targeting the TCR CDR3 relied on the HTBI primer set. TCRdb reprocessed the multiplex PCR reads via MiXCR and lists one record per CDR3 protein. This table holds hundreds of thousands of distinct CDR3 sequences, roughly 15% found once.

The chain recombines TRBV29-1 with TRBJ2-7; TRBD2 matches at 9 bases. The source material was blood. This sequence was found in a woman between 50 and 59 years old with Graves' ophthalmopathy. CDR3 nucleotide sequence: TGCAGCGTTGAGGGGACTAGCTCCTACGAGCGGTACTTC. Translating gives CSVEGTSSYERYF.